The entry below describes one T cell receptor beta chain. The CDR3 totals 16 residues. V shed 0 bases and J shed 2 bases, with 14 bases lying between them. Germline V gene data show CDR1 as LGHNA and CDR2 as YSLEER. The data originate from a study of blood T cell repertoires in COVID-19. Overall study: COVID-19 samples from acute and convalescent phases originated in the United States, Italy and Spain. T cells, B-cell-depleted T cells, or PBMCs provided the cDNA or gDNA that served as material.

In the authors' methods: Reference gene primer amplification yielded estimated nucleated cell counts. Sequencing was performed with immunoSEQ multiplex PCR; in TCRdb, only in-frame clones are kept and a portion is missing. V and J calls and clone size are those listed in that table; D and trimming were worked out from the DNA. The table has fewer than 150,000 clones, more than 60% seen once. The chain employs TRBV4-3 and TRBJ2-7; D call uncertain. The sample consisted of peripheral blood. This receptor was taken from a man between 65 and 85 years old with acute or convalescent COVID-19. CDR3 in amino acids: CASSQDAQSQAYEQYF. The CDR3 DNA sequence: TGCGCCAGCAGCCAAGATGCACAGAGCCAGGCCTACGAGCAGTACTTC.